A selection of T cell receptor beta chains follows, all from one sample in a study of blood T cell repertoires in COVID-19. Data came from immunoSEQ multiplex PCR; TCRdb stores just in-frame clones and leaves some out. The sample has 160,000 or so clones, 79% seen once; the top ten hold around 8%. Sequenced material: peripheral blood. All receptors come from a woman in her sixties or seventies with COVID-19, enrolled during active disease. Each CDR3 is given with its conserved first and last residue. Each record gives: J gene, V gene, CDR3 protein.

J: TRBJ2-5; V: TRBV29-1; CDR3: CSVRTSGSRETQYF
J: TRBJ2-2; V: TRBV7-2; CDR3: CASSVDRGAGELFF
J: TRBJ1-3; V: TRBV11-2; CDR3: CASSLYAGIYF
J: TRBJ1-2; V: TRBV5-4; CDR3: CASSPKGQPYGYTF
J: TRBJ1-2; V: TRBV2; CDR3: CASSRDRGIYGYTF
J: TRBJ1-2; V: TRBV11-3; CDR3: CASSLVGVGGYTF
J: TRBJ2-7; V: TRBV10-3; CDR3: CAISDFSEQYF
J: TRBJ2-7; V: TRBV5-6; CDR3: CASSTLSSGSGYEQYF
J: TRBJ1-1; V: TRBV28; CDR3: CASSMTGQGHTEAFF
J: TRBJ1-1; V: TRBV29-1; CDR3: CSVGARRMGTEAFF
J: TRBJ2-3; V: TRBV2; CDR3: CASSISTDTQYF
J: TRBJ2-5; V: TRBV28; CDR3: CASSLRGETQYF
J: TRBJ1-6; V: TRBV25-1; CDR3: CASSDTRGRGSYNSPLHF
J: TRBJ1-1; V: TRBV4-1; CDR3: CASSPQGATEAFF
J: TRBJ2-3; V: TRBV5-4; CDR3: CASSPRDGGTDTQYF
J: TRBJ2-2; V: TRBV7-2; CDR3: CASSHGPTGIAGELFF
J: TRBJ1-6; V: TRBV15; CDR3: CATSRGRPSPLHF
J: TRBJ2-2; V: TRBV18; CDR3: CASSPLSRLAGKNTGELFF
J: TRBJ2-5; V: TRBV3-1/TRBV3-2; CDR3: CASSQGASEEETQYF
J: TRBJ1-4; V: TRBV6-5; CDR3: CASGDRGWEKLFF
J: TRBJ2-1; V: TRBV27; CDR3: CASSPDLGGNEQFF
J: TRBJ1-1; V: TRBV5-1; CDR3: CASSVQGGNTEAFF
J: TRBJ2-2; V: TRBV24-1; CDR3: CATSDLPAGVLTGELFF
J: TRBJ1-5; V: TRBV6-2/TRBV6-3; CDR3: CASSNPGGGQPQHF
J: TRBJ2-7; V: TRBV5-4; CDR3: CASSAGQYYEQYF
J: TRBJ2-5; V: TRBV3-1/TRBV3-2; CDR3: CASSLTGTSGFQETQYF
J: TRBJ1-4; V: TRBV4-2; CDR3: CASSQVRDEKLFF
J: TRBJ2-5; V: TRBV6-6; CDR3: CASSYGGRGTQYF
J: TRBJ2-5; V: TRBV2; CDR3: CASTLNLGETQYF
J: TRBJ2-7; V: TRBV9; CDR3: CASSVGGQGGEQYF
J: TRBJ2-2; V: TRBV29-1; CDR3: CSVPSGTGGSSELFF
J: TRBJ2-3; V: TRBV5-1; CDR3: CASSPGLAGALTDTQYF
J: TRBJ1-6; V: TRBV3-1/TRBV3-2; CDR3: CASSRDTYSPLHF
J: TRBJ2-6; V: TRBV18; CDR3: CASSLTGNGANVLTF
J: TRBJ1-2; V: TRBV9; CDR3: CASSATTMGGSYGYTF
J: TRBJ1-2; V: TRBV28; CDR3: CASTQPVLYGYTF
J: TRBJ1-6; V: TRBV7-2; CDR3: CASRLDRARSPLHF
J: TRBJ1-2; V: TRBV4-2; CDR3: CASSQPTGTNPGGYGYTF
J: TRBJ1-5; V: TRBV30; CDR3: CAWSAGTGFSNQPQHF
J: TRBJ2-1; V: TRBV7-3; CDR3: CASSVDRGGEQFF
J: TRBJ1-2; V: TRBV2; CDR3: CASSTDYGYTF
J: TRBJ1-2; V: TRBV3-1/TRBV3-2; CDR3: CASSQDREVIYGYTF
J: TRBJ2-1; V: TRBV14; CDR3: CASSPSLAYNEQFF
J: TRBJ2-4; V: TRBV5-1; CDR3: CASSLTGAKNIQYF
J: TRBJ1-5; V: TRBV6-5; CDR3: CASSPDSFNQPQHF
J: TRBJ2-1; V: TRBV10-3; CDR3: CAISELSLAGGRYEQFF
J: TRBJ2-2; V: TRBV6-4; CDR3: CASSSLAGAFAGELFF
J: TRBJ2-1; V: TRBV6-1; CDR3: CASSEAFMSSYNEQFF
J: TRBJ2-3; V: TRBV19; CDR3: CASSLGLAGADTQYF
J: TRBJ1-6; V: TRBV6-5; CDR3: CASSPSRLNSPLHF
J: TRBJ1-2; V: TRBV9; CDR3: CASSVYGGNYGYTF
J: TRBJ2-5; V: TRBV5-1; CDR3: CASSYSEETQYF
J: TRBJ2-2; V: TRBV7-7; CDR3: CASSLGFGSGTGELFF
J: TRBJ2-5; V: TRBV18; CDR3: CASSWGVQETQYF
J: TRBJ2-1; V: TRBV6-5; CDR3: CASSYDMNNEQFF
J: TRBJ2-2; V: TRBV7-2; CDR3: CASSLGGVVTGELFF
J: TRBJ1-1; V: TRBV7-9; CDR3: CASSLAGQPNTEAFF
J: TRBJ2-5; V: TRBV7-8; CDR3: CASSYLAGWEKQETQYF
J: TRBJ1-1; V: TRBV28; CDR3: CASSVTGQGDTEAFF